The 3 T cell receptor beta chains presented below share a single source sample, sequenced in a study of T cells after yellow fever vaccination (dated by TCRdb to about 2019). Reading the label with the study, this specimen's treatment or condition is: live attenuated yellow fever vaccine strain. Receptor libraries were prepared by 5' RACE. Sequenced on an Illumina HiSeq 2500. Clones were called with MiXCR by TCRdb after fastp trimmed the public reads at Q25, and only in-frame beta chains were retained. CDR3 protein sequences are deduplicated, and each keeps its most common genes and DNA. This sample gives about 60,000 distinct CDR3 sequences in total; roughly 7.4% of them show up just once. The ten most abundant clones make up around 44% of the sample. Sequenced here: CD8+ T cells sorted from PBMCs, sampled on the day of the first yellow fever vaccination. Every receptor here comes from a man aged 18 to 35 who received the YFV17D yellow fever vaccine.

The chain links TRBV3-1 to TRBJ2-2; TRBD2 matches 7 bases. In germline, CDR1 is LGHDT, CDR2 YNNKEL (reference sequence). The CDR3 runs 18 residues. V was pared by 0 bases and J by 7 bases, with 14 bases of the junction left unmatched. CDR3 residues: CASSQDFRGGGYGGELFF. The DNA for the CDR3 is TGTGCCAGCAGCCAAGATTTCCGCGGGGGAGGATATGGCGGGGAGCTGTTTTTT. Filled out from reference TRBV3-1 and TRBJ2-2, the complete variable domain reads DTAVSQTPKYLVTQMGNDKSIKCEQNLGHDTMYWYKQDSKKFLKIMFSYNNKELIINETVPNRFSPKSPDKAHLNLHINSLELGDSAVYFCASSQDFRGGGYGGELFFGEGSRLTVL.

The sample holds many counts of this clonotype. J is TRBJ2-1 and V is TRBV6-2 or TRBV6-3, with 12 bases that match TRBD2. CDR1 and CDR2 from the germline V gene are MNHEY and SVGEGT. This CDR3 has 15 amino acids. The V and J ends lost 8 bases and 4 bases, in that order; junction bases with no gene match: 6. CDR3 nucleotides: TGTGCCAGCTACCCGACTAGCGGGGGTTACAATGAGCAGTTCTTC. As protein: CASYPTSGGYNEQFF.

This clonotype was seen a handful of times. The chain uses TRBV28 and TRBJ1-4; a weak D match, TRBD1 (5 bases). V lost 3 bases, J lost 0 bases, and 14 bases lay in between. CDR1 is MDHEN, CDR2 SYDVKM, per germline. This CDR3 contains 17 residues. The CDR3 sequence is CASSFDRGAPTNEKLFF. The DNA for the CDR3 is TGTGCCAGCAGTTTTGATCGTGGGGCGCCAACTAATGAAAAACTGTTTTTT. Together with reference TRBV28 and TRBJ1-4, the CDR3 gives the full variable domain: DVKVTQSSRYLVKRTGEKVFLECVQDMDHENMFWYRQDPGLGLRLIYFSYDVKMKEKGDIPEGYSVSREKKERFSLILESASTNQTSMYLCASSFDRGAPTNEKLFFGSGTQLSVL.